Each of the 21 T cell receptor beta chains below was sequenced from the same sample in a study of T-cell memory formation after mild COVID-19. From the 5' RACE reads, TCRdb called clonotypes with MiXCR, one entry per CDR3 protein. The table lists 250,000 to 350,000 distinct CDR3 sequences, 15% to 20% of them singletons. Material: PBMCs or a T cell subset sorted from them (not recorded which). The receptors derive from a man aged 18 to 29 who had mild COVID-19 (a few samples of this study predate the infection). Cell type and time point are not known.

A few counts support this clonotype. This chain links TRBV5-1 with TRBJ2-7; TRBD2 is a possible D gene (5 bases). Germline V lookup: CDR1 SGHRS, CDR2 YFSETQ. The ends were cut back, 0 bases at V and 1 base at J, with 14 bases in the middle. This CDR3 has 16 residues. The chain's CDR3 is CASSLENGIGSYEQYF. Here the CDR3 DNA reads TGCGCCAGCAGCTTGGAAAACGGGATCGGGTCCTACGAGCAGTACTTC.

The CDR3 DNA is TGTGCCAGCAGCCGCCCTAGTAGCCAAGAGACCCAGTACTTC. Its protein product is CASSRPSSQETQYF. The gene calls are TRBV12-3 or TRBV12-4 and TRBJ2-5; D remains unclear. V shed 6 bases and J shed 1 base, with 12 bases lying between them. CDR3 length: 14 amino acids.

There are a few counts of this clonotype. The chain couples TRBV7-3 to TRBJ2-1; TRBD1 matches 7 bases. The CDR3 extends over 17 amino acids. Trimming at V came to 5 bases and at J to 8 bases, leaving 18 bases not matched to a gene. The germline CDR1 and CDR2 sequences are SGHTA and FQGTGA. CDR3 region: CASSVSTGTARRDEQFF. CDR3 DNA sequence: TGTGCCAGCAGCGTCTCAACCGGGACAGCCAGGCGGGATGAGCAGTTCTTC.

The V and J genes are TRBV20-1 and TRBJ2-5; no definite D call. CDR3 length: 9 residues. V lost 5 bases, J lost 7 bases, and 5 bases lay in between. Per germline, CDR1 DFQATT and CDR2 SNEGSKA (reference sequence). This CDR3 reads CSAGRTQYF. In DNA, the CDR3 is TGCAGTGCTGGGCGGACCCAGTACTTC.

There are a few counts of this clonotype. The rearrangement uses TRBV6-2 or TRBV6-3 and TRBJ1-2, with 10 bases aligning to TRBD1. CDR1 is MNHEY and CDR2 is SVGEGT in the germline V gene. Trimming cost V 4 bases and J 4 bases; bases outside gene matches: 0. CDR3 length: 13 residues. The CDR3 nucleotides are TGTGCCAGCAGTTGGACAGGGGGCTATGGCTACACCTTC. Protein: CASSWTGGYGYTF.

This clonotype was recorded a few times. The V gene is TRBV2, the J gene TRBJ1-3; 7 nucleotides align to TRBD1. Germline values: CDR1 SNHLY, CDR2 FYNNEI. J gave up 4 bases and V 6 bases, and 6 bases lay outside the gene matches. The CDR3 has 14 amino acids. The CDR3 here is CASRNRGKGNTIYF. The CDR3 DNA reads as TGTGCCAGCAGAAACAGGGGTAAAGGAAACACCATATATTTT. The variable domain in full, with the rest retrieved from reference TRBV2 and TRBJ1-3, is EPEVTQTPSHQVTQMGQEVILRCVPISNHLYFYWYRQILGQKVEFLVSFYNNEISEKSEIFDDQFSVERPDGSNFTLKIRSTKLEDSAMYFCASRNRGKGNTIYFGEGSWLTVV.

There are a few counts of this clonotype. The chain employs TRBV7-3 and TRBJ2-2, with D possibly TRBD1 on 6 matching bases. From germline, CDR1 is SGHTA and CDR2 FQGTGA. There are 15 residues in the CDR3. V lost 3 bases, J lost 1 base, and 9 bases lay in between. The CDR3 DNA sequence: TGTGCCAGCAGCTTTCAGGGGAGGAACACCGGGGAGCTGTTTTTT. This sequence encodes CASSFQGRNTGELFF.

V and J are TRBV7-7 and TRBJ1-3, with a weak D call TRBD1 (5 bases). V shed 5 bases and J shed 2 bases, with 13 bases lying between them. The CDR3 spans 15 residues. Germline CDR1 is SSHAT and CDR2 is FNYEAQ (reference sequence). CDR3 coding DNA: TGTGCCAGCAGCCTCAACCTCAGGGCTGGAAACACCATATATTTT. It is translated as CASSLNLRAGNTIYF.

There are a few counts of this clonotype. The rearrangement uses TRBV15 and TRBJ1-4, with 9 bases aligning to TRBD1. In germline, CDR1 is LNHNV, CDR2 YYDKDF (reference sequence). The CDR3 sequence is 14 residues long. With 4 bases clipped from V and 10 bases from J, the junction kept 7 bases outside the gene matches. This CDR3 reads CATSNRDREGKLFF. CDR3 sequence (DNA): TGTGCCACCAGCAACCGGGACAGGGAGGGAAAACTGTTTTTT.

V is TRBV30 and J is TRBJ1-4; a weak D match, TRBD1 (6 bases). The CDR3 contains 14 residues. V lost 5 bases and J lost 8, with 18 bases in between. CDR1 is GTSNPN and CDR2 is SVGIG in the germline V gene (reference sequence). CDR3 loop: CAWGGGGSYEKLFF. CDR3 coding DNA: TGTGCCTGGGGGGGTGGGGGCTCATACGAAAAACTGTTTTTT.

Only a few counts were recorded for this clonotype. The rearrangement joins TRBV28 to TRBJ1-2; tentative D call: TRBD1 (5 bases). The V gene's germline CDR1 is MDHEN and CDR2 SYDVKM. The CDR3 has 13 amino acids. Trimming left V 6 bases short and J 6 bases short, with 14 bases between. CDR3 region: CASRTTSRDGYTF. The CDR3 bases are TGTGCCAGCAGAACAACCTCCAGGGATGGCTACACCTTC.

The V call is TRBV29-1, the J call TRBJ1-2, with D unclear. Germline V gene lookup returns CDR1 SQVTM and CDR2 ANQGSEA. This CDR3 is 14 amino acids long. Trimming took 3 bases from V and 2 from J, leaving 13 bases between them. The CDR3: CSVEVGVTNYGYTF. As DNA, the CDR3 is TGCAGCGTTGAGGTCGGGGTGACCAACTATGGCTACACCTTC.

The CDR3 loop reads CASSLFSVGTIEQFF. CDR3 in DNA: TGTGCCAGCAGTTTATTCTCTGTCGGGACAATCGAGCAGTTCTTC. The chain links TRBV28 to TRBJ2-1, with D perhaps TRBD1 (6 bases). The V end was cut by 1 base, the J end by 10 bases, with 17 bases between. CDR1 MDHEN and CDR2 SYDVKM come from the germline V gene. The CDR3 consists of 15 residues.

This chain connects TRBV5-1 to TRBJ2-1; D call uncertain. V was shortened by 5 bases and J by 1 base, with 13 bases between the two germline ends. Germline-derived CDR1 and CDR2 are SGHRS and YFSETQ. The CDR3 runs 15 residues. CDR3 in DNA: TGCGCCAGCAGTCCCCACACCATTTCCTACAATGAGCAGTTCTTC. Encoded protein: CASSPHTISYNEQFF. The complete variable domain, with remaining parts taken from reference TRBV5-1 and TRBJ2-1, reads KAGVTQTPRYLIKTRGQQVTLSCSPISGHRSVSWYQQTPGQGLQFLFEYFSETQRNKGNFPGRFSGRQFSNSRSEMNVSTLELGDSALYLCASSPHTISYNEQFFGPGTRLTVL.

The gene calls are TRBV4-3 and TRBJ1-5; D ambiguous. V lost 0 bases to trimming and J lost 4 bases, with 10 bases between them. This CDR3 spans 15 amino acids. The germline gives CDR1 LGHNA, CDR2 YSLEER. CDR3 DNA sequence: TGCGCCAGCAGCCAAGATCCCCAGGTTAATCAGCCCCAGCATTTT. Translation: CASSQDPQVNQPQHF.

In this sample, this clonotype turned up a few times. The V and J genes are TRBV7-8 and TRBJ2-5, with D uncertain. Trimming took off 1 base at V and 5 bases at J, with 8 bases between the two ends. Germline V CDR1 and CDR2: SGHVS, FQNEAQ. The CDR3 sequence is 13 residues long. As DNA, the CDR3 is TGTGCCAGCAGCTTAGTCCCGAGGGAGACCCAGTACTTC. Protein sequence: CASSLVPRETQYF.

This clonotype was counted between two and nine times. The chain has TRBV6-6 and TRBJ2-7; D is uncertain. Germline values: CDR1 MNHNY, CDR2 SVGAGI (reference sequence). The V and J ends lost 6 bases and 2 bases respectively, with 8 bases between them. The CDR3 runs to 12 residues. CDR3 region: CASSQRPYEQYV. CDR3 sequence (DNA): TGTGCCAGCAGCCAGCGCCCCTACGAGCAGTACGTC.

J is TRBJ2-5 and V is TRBV7-2; D not certain. CDR3 length: 14 residues. V shed 3 bases and J shed 4 bases, with 12 bases lying between them. Germline values: CDR1 SGHTA, CDR2 FQGNSA. The CDR3 reads CASSFVEWGETQYF. The CDR3 DNA follows: TGTGCCAGCAGCTTCGTAGAGTGGGGAGAGACCCAGTACTTC.

The chain links TRBV20-1 to TRBJ1-1, with 7 bases matching TRBD1. The CDR3 has 13 residues. CDR1 and CDR2 (germline): DFQATT, SNEGSKA (reference sequence). Unmatched junction bases numbered 5, after V lost 6 bases and J lost 1 base. This CDR3 is CSASDRKNTEAFF. The DNA of the CDR3 is TGCAGTGCCTCGGACAGGAAGAACACTGAAGCTTTCTTT.

In the case of this clonotype: One junction end disagrees with the germline gene, perhaps due to a read error. V usage is TRBV12-3 or TRBV12-4 and J usage is TRBJ1-1; D remains ambiguous. CDR3 length equals 13 residues. CDR3 region: CASSLIANTEDFF. For the CDR3, the DNA is TGTGCCAGCAGTTTAATAGCGAACACTGAAGATTTCTTT.

This clonotype showed up just a few times. The chain combines TRBV28 with TRBJ2-7; 8 bases match TRBD2. This CDR3 has 16 residues. The ends lost 3 bases at V and 2 bases at J; junction bases unmatched: 9. Germline CDR1 and CDR2: MDHEN and SYDVKM. The CDR3 DNA reads as TGTGCCAGCAGTTTTGACGCGGCTAGCGGGCCCTACGAGCAGTACGTC. Amino acid sequence: CASSFDAASGPYEQYV.